A selection of T cell receptor beta chains follows, all from one sample in a study of beta chain features in type 1 diabetes. Sequencing used immunoSEQ multiplex PCR; TCRdb keeps in-frame clones, though not all of them. The sample shows around 130,000 clones, over 15% of them seen only once. The source material was central memory CD4+ T cells from blood. All receptors derive from a man younger than 45 with type 1 diabetes. CDR3s leave out the opening cysteine and the closing phenylalanine or tryptophan. A D gene is named only where the DNA matches it firmly.

J	V	D	CDR3
TRBJ1-6	TRBV30	.	AWSRDSNNSPLH
TRBJ2-1	TRBV7-6	.	ASSLDNEQF
TRBJ2-3	TRBV6-1	.	ASGTDTPDTQY
TRBJ2-7	TRBV6-5	.	ASSYSGSSYEQY
TRBJ1-2	TRBV13	TRBD1	ASSLTGDGYT
TRBJ2-7	TRBV7-8	.	ASSLANEQY
TRBJ2-2	TRBV10-3	.	AISADSYGELF
TRBJ1-5	TRBV18	.	ASSPGREGNQPQH
TRBJ2-5	TRBV7-6	.	ASSSLTGSAGETQY
TRBJ2-3	TRBV19	TRBD2	ASTKGTSGDQGAYTQY
TRBJ1-2	TRBV28	TRBD1	ASSSGQGGYT
TRBJ2-7	TRBV20-1	.	SAYDTYEQY
TRBJ2-3	TRBV29-1	.	SLGATDTQY
TRBJ2-7	TRBV5-1	TRBD1	ASSATGTGNEQY
TRBJ2-7	TRBV9	TRBD1	ASSVGGTGTYEQY
TRBJ2-5	TRBV15	TRBD2	ATSRDSASGTEETQY
TRBJ2-3	TRBV30	.	AWGRSSTDTQY
TRBJ2-2	TRBV5-1	TRBD2	ASSSGLAANTGELF
.	TRBV7-2	.	ASSLAAGQGSYEQY
TRBJ2-6	TRBV14	TRBD1	ASRRTGPSGANVLT
TRBJ2-3	TRBV6-5	TRBD1	ASRRQGAGTDTQY
TRBJ1-2	TRBV28	TRBD1	ASTLDRVGGYT
TRBJ2-1	TRBV29-1	TRBD1	SVNAGQGNEQF
TRBJ2-5	TRBV29-1	.	SALRGGGETQY
TRBJ2-1	TRBV7-9	.	ASSLQNEQF
TRBJ2-3	TRBV5-1	.	ASSLGEGGNTDTQY
TRBJ1-1	TRBV7-6	.	ASSLELGGTEAF
TRBJ2-5	TRBV5-1	TRBD1	ASSRTGEETQY
TRBJ2-3	TRBV7-8	TRBD1	ASSTRPQGAVADTQY
TRBJ1-3	TRBV18	TRBD1	ASSQVPGQGPGNTIY
TRBJ2-6	TRBV5-8	.	ASSLEAGTGANVLT
TRBJ1-6	TRBV2	.	ASSDHGDSPLH
TRBJ2-2	TRBV4-2	.	ASSQGPTTGELF
TRBJ2-5	TRBV5-6	TRBD1	ASSLAQGAGETQY
TRBJ1-2	TRBV6-6	.	ASRQTENYGYT
TRBJ2-6	TRBV4-3	.	ASSQDRPTGANVLT
TRBJ2-4	TRBV11-2	.	ASSTPDRLAKNIQY
TRBJ2-7	TRBV5-6	.	ASSELSFPTAVSG
TRBJ2-5	TRBV28	TRBD2	ASSVPSGETQY
TRBJ1-1	TRBV9	TRBD1	ASSGDSLGTEAF
TRBJ1-5	TRBV19	.	ASSSVPGNQPQH
TRBJ2-1	TRBV18	TRBD1	ASSPQTGKDSYNEQF